The clone carrying this TCR beta chain turned up a few times. No antigen is known for it. The data stem from a study of cytomegalovirus exposure and HLA in healthy donors. The study, taken as a whole, reports: Analysis was carried out at a later point, and it linked a missense DCLRE1C variant to TCR beta V- and J-gene trimming. For most TCR beta V segments, an earlier analysis put the productive rate at about 87% or about 30% of the time.

The PCR ran on 60 Vbeta and 13 Jbeta primers. Sequencing was performed with immunoSEQ multiplex PCR; in TCRdb, only in-frame clones are kept and a portion is missing. This table has about 200,000 clones, roughly 85% appearing once. Trimming took 4 bases from V and 8 from J; bases not matched to a gene: 9. Germline-derived CDR1 and CDR2 are SGHNT and YYREEE (reference sequence). The CDR3 has 15 amino acids. The chain uses TRBV5-4 and TRBJ2-1; TRBD1 matches at 10 bases. Sequencing input: PBMCs. This TCR was sampled from a woman aged 50 to 60 in good health and CMV-seronegative. The CDR3 loop reads CASSIGTGEYDEQFF. In nucleotides, the CDR3 is TGTGCCAGCAGCATTGGGACAGGGGAGTATGATGAGCAGTTCTTC.